The rows below give T cell receptor beta chains drawn from one sample of a study of blood T cells in healthy people across ages. TCRdb re-called the 5' RACE reads through MiXCR, storing one row per CDR3 protein. The repertoire holds 700,000 to 900,000 distinct CDR3 sequences, with 40% to 65% as singletons. Sequences were obtained from blood. The receptors originated from a man older than 75 in good health. The CDR3 runs from the conserved cysteine through the conserved F or W. The order of the fields is D gene, CDR3 length, clone size, V gene, J gene, CDR3 DNA, CDR3 protein. A D gene is named only where the DNA matches it firmly. Not all rows give a size; the values are once, few, many and, for expanded clones, a class.

NA	19	NA	TRBV25-1	TRBJ2-1	TGTGCCAGCAGTGTCGGGGGGCGGCTAGCGGCCTGGGGATACAATGAGCAGTTCTTC	CASSVGGRLAAWGYNEQFF
TRBD2	16	NA	TRBV9	TRBJ2-7	TGTGCCAGCAGCGTAGTTCCGCTAGCGGGAATCGACGAGCAGTACTTC	CASSVVPLAGIDEQYF
TRBD2	16	NA	TRBV27	TRBJ2-1	TGTGCCAGCAGTGCCTGGGGGCTAGCGGGAGAGAATGAGCAGTTCTTC	CASSAWGLAGENEQFF
TRBD2	17	NA	TRBV5-1	TRBJ2-1	TGCGCCAGCAGCTGGACTAGCGGGGCCCGAGTCGTCAATGAGCAGTTCTTC	CASSWTSGARVVNEQFF
NA	11	NA	TRBV2	TRBJ1-1	TGTGCCAGCAACTCAAACACTGAAGCTTTCTTT	CASNSNTEAFF
NA	12	NA	TRBV30	TRBJ2-5	TGTGCCGGGGGCCCGGACCAAGAGACCCAGAACTTC	CAGGPDQETQNF
NA	12	NA	TRBV29-1	TRBJ2-7	TGCAGCGTTACCGGGACACCCTACGAGCAGTACTTC	CSVTGTPYEQYF
TRBD1	12	NA	TRBV12-3/TRBV12-4	TRBJ2-7	TGTGCCAGCAGTCTTACAGGGGCCGAGCAGTACTTC	CASSLTGAEQYF
NA	16	few	TRBV29-1	TRBJ2-7	TGCAGCGTTCGTATACCTGGGCGAAGGGGCTCCTACGAGCAGTACTTC	CSVRIPGRRGSYEQYF
TRBD2	16	NA	TRBV27	TRBJ2-1	TGTGCCAGCGGTCGACTAGCGGGAGGACTCTACAATGAGCAGTTCTTC	CASGRLAGGLYNEQFF
TRBD2	16	few	TRBV7-8	TRBJ2-1	TGTGCCAGCAGCCCCTTCGGACTAGCGGGGTACAATGAGCAGTTCTTC	CASSPFGLAGYNEQFF